These 17 T cell receptor beta chains originate from one sample sequenced in a study of T cell changes during pregnancy in multiple sclerosis. The data were produced by immunoSEQ multiplex PCR, yet TCRdb's version contains in-frame clones alone and is incomplete. The table has about 110,000 clones, about 89% seen once. The sequenced sample was peripheral blood, obtained after pregnancy. Receptor source: a female donor with multiple sclerosis, enrolled in a pregnancy study.

The chain has TRBV4-1 and TRBJ1-2, with D tentatively TRBD1 (6 bases). V was trimmed by 0 bases and J by 0 bases, leaving 11 bases between them. CDR1 MGHRA and CDR2 YSYEKL come from the germline V gene. The CDR3 extends over 16 amino acids. In nucleotides, the CDR3 is TGCGCCAGCAGCCAAGATTTTGACAGGCCTAACTATGGCTACACCTTC. The encoded protein is CASSQDFDRPNYGYTF.

The chain combines TRBV9 with TRBJ2-7, with 9 bases that match TRBD1. The CDR3 runs 15 residues. Germline V lookup: CDR1 SGDLS, CDR2 YYNGEE. The junction had 6 bases not matched to a gene; V was cut back by 5 bases and J by 0 bases. The CDR3 region is CASSEGTGSSYEQYF. The CDR3 bases are TGTGCCAGCAGTGAGGGGACAGGGAGCTCCTACGAGCAGTACTTC.

The chain recombines TRBV2 with TRBJ1-2, with no clear D. The CDR3 is made up of 15 amino acids. Germline values: CDR1 SNHLY, CDR2 FYNNEI. Trimming took off 2 bases at V and 0 bases at J, with 10 bases between the two ends. The CDR3 spells CASSETAASNYGYTF. In DNA, the CDR3 is TGTGCCAGCAGTGAAACAGCCGCCTCTAACTATGGCTACACCTTC. Full variable domain (rest looked up from reference TRBV2 and TRBJ1-2): EPEVTQTPSHQVTQMGQEVILRCVPISNHLYFYWYRQILGQKVEFLVSFYNNEISEKSEIFDDQFSVERPDGSNFTLKIRSTKLEDSAMYFCASSETAASNYGYTFGSGTRLTVV.

The chain recombines TRBV5-1 with TRBJ2-2; the D is unclear. The germline V and J ends were trimmed by 4 bases and 0 bases, with 7 bases remaining between them. The CDR3 has 14 amino acids. Germline CDR1 reads SGHRS; CDR2 reads YFSETQ. Here the CDR3 reads CASSRDPNTGELFF. CDR3 nucleotides: TGCGCCAGCAGCAGAGATCCGAACACCGGGGAGCTGTTTTTT.

This chain uses TRBV19 with TRBJ2-7, with D tentatively TRBD1 (6 bases). The CDR3 contains 12 residues. Germline assignment: CDR1 LNHDA and CDR2 SQIVND (reference sequence). Deletions cut 4 bases from V and 4 bases from J, with 8 bases between. CDR3 sequence: CASSNRVYEQYF. Written as DNA, the CDR3 is TGTGCCAGTAGTAACAGGGTTTACGAGCAGTACTTC. The full variable domain, completed using reference TRBV19 and TRBJ2-7, is DGGITQSPKYLFRKEGQNVTLSCEQNLNHDAMYWYRQDPGQGLRLIYYSQIVNDFQKGDIAEGYSVSREKKESFPLTVTSAQKNPTAFYLCASSNRVYEQYFGPGTRLTVT.

The J gene is TRBJ2-4, the V gene TRBV4-1, with 8 bases that match TRBD1. V was pared by 1 base and J by 4 bases, with 12 bases of the junction left unmatched. The CDR3 has 18 amino acids. Germline V CDR1 and CDR2: MGHRA, YSYEKL. The CDR3, as DNA: TGCGCCAGCAGCCAAGGTGGGGTTCAGGGGGCCTCAAAAAACATTCAGTACTTC. Translating gives CASSQGGVQGASKNIQYF.

The chain couples TRBV28 to TRBJ1-2; D may be TRBD1 (5 bases). Germline CDR1 reads MDHEN; CDR2 reads SYDVKM. The CDR3 sequence is 13 residues long. V was shortened by 8 bases and J by 1 base, with 11 bases between the two germline ends. For the CDR3, the DNA is TGTGCCAGCTATGGGGGGATTAACTATGGCTACACCTTC. Protein product: CASYGGINYGYTF.

The genes are TRBV15 and TRBJ1-5; no clear D. CDR3 length: 14 amino acids. Germline loops: CDR1 LNHNV, CDR2 YYDKDF (reference sequence). V gave up 1 base and J gave up 4 bases, with 8 bases separating them. The CDR3 reads CATSRAGINQPQHF. Here the CDR3 DNA reads TGTGCCACCAGCAGAGCCGGGATAAATCAGCCCCAGCATTTT.

The CDR3 loop reads CASSQASGGSEQYF. The CDR3 nucleotides are TGCGCCAGCAGCCAAGCCTCAGGGGGCTCCGAGCAGTACTTC. The chain has TRBV4-1 and TRBJ2-7; 8 bases map to TRBD1. Germline CDR1 reads MGHRA; CDR2 reads YSYEKL. V lost 1 base, J lost 6 bases, and 5 bases stayed unmatched. This CDR3 has 14 residues.

This rearrangement joins TRBV2 to TRBJ1-1, with D perhaps TRBD1 (5 bases). The germline CDR1 and CDR2 sequences are SNHLY and FYNNEI. V lost 2 bases and J lost 0, with 16 bases in between. The CDR3 runs 17 residues. The chain's CDR3 is CASSESVGRAMNTEAFF. The CDR3 nucleotides read TGTGCCAGCAGTGAAAGTGTAGGCAGGGCGATGAACACTGAAGCTTTCTTT.

The chain joins TRBV10-1 to TRBJ2-1, with D unclear. Germline assignment: CDR1 WNHNN and CDR2 SYGVQD (reference sequence). V lost 4 bases and J 7 bases, leaving 11 bases between the germline ends. The CDR3 loop spans 13 amino acids. The chain's CDR3 is CASSGLGRNEQFF. Here the CDR3 DNA reads TGCGCCAGCAGTGGCCTGGGCCGAAATGAGCAGTTCTTC.

The chain uses TRBV13 and TRBJ2-7, with 14 bases identical to TRBD2. Germline CDR1 reads PRHDT; CDR2 reads FYEKMQ (reference sequence). With V trimmed by 5 bases and J by 4 bases, 7 bases remained unmatched. The CDR3 has 16 residues. The CDR3 coding sequence is TGTGCCAGCAGCCATGGACTAGCGGGGGGCCTATACGAGCAGTACTTC. This codes for CASSHGLAGGLYEQYF.

The rearrangement uses TRBV6-5 and TRBJ1-4; D is possibly TRBD1 (6 bases). The CDR3 runs 15 residues. Trimming pared 2 bases from V and 11 bases from J, leaving 18 bases between. Germline CDR1 MNHEY, CDR2 SVGAGI. The CDR3 region is CASSYTRDIPGKLFF. The CDR3 coding sequence is TGTGCCAGCAGTTACACCCGGGACATACCGGGGAAACTGTTTTTT.

The chain links TRBV7-6 to TRBJ2-3; 13 positions agree with TRBD2. The CDR3 spans 13 residues. Germline-derived CDR1 and CDR2 are SGHVS and FNYEAQ. The junction had 5 bases not matched to a gene; V was cut back by 5 bases and J by 12 bases. The CDR3 sequence: CASSAWTSGGQYF. CDR3 nucleotides: TGTGCCAGCAGCGCATGGACTAGCGGGGGCCAGTATTTT.

The CDR3 region is CASSITGIITNEQFF. CDR3 nucleotides: TGTGCCAGTAGTATTACGGGGATTATCACAAATGAGCAGTTCTTC. The chain uses TRBV19 and TRBJ2-1; maybe TRBD2 (5 bases). CDR3 length: 15 residues. V shed 3 bases and J shed 7 bases, with 16 bases lying between them. Germline assignment: CDR1 LNHDA and CDR2 SQIVND (reference sequence).

This clone has a single count. The chain couples TRBV6-6 to TRBJ2-1, with TRBD2 matching over 12 bases. Trimming at V came to 10 bases and at J to 3 bases, leaving 4 bases not matched to a gene. This CDR3 comprises 14 residues. Looked up from germline, CDR1 is MNHNY and CDR2 is SVGAGI (reference sequence). DNA of the CDR3: TGTGCCACCCTAGCGGGGGGGCTCTACAATGAGCAGTTCTTC. It codes for CATLAGGLYNEQFF.

This clone was detected once. The chain links TRBV10-3 to TRBJ2-7, with 9 positions matching TRBD1. Germline V gives CDR1 ENHRY, CDR2 SYGVKD. The CDR3 runs to 14 residues. J lost 4 bases, V lost 8 bases, and 9 bases had no gene match. Written as DNA, the CDR3 is TGTGCCATCGGGGGGCCCGGGACAGGGTACGAGCAGTACTTC. This translates into CAIGGPGTGYEQYF.